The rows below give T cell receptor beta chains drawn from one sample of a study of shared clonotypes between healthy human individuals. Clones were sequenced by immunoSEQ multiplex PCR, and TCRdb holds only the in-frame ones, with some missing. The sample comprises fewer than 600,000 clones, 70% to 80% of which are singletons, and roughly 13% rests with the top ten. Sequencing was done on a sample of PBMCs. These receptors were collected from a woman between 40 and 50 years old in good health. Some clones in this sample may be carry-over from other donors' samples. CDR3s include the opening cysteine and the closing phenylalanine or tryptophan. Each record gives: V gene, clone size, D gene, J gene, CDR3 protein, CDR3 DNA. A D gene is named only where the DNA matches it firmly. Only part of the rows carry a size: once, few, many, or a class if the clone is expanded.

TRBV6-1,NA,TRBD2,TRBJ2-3,CASSEGGAGADTQYF,TGTGCCAGCAGTGAAGGAGGGGCGGGAGCAGATACGCAGTATTTT
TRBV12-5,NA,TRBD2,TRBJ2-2,CASGFSGLAVSGELFF,TGTGCTAGTGGTTTCTCGGGACTAGCAGTGTCCGGGGAGCTGTTTTTT
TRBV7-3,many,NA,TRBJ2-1,CASSLIPSADSYNEQFF,TGTGCCAGCAGCTTAATACCCTCAGCGGACTCCTACAATGAGCAGTTCTTC
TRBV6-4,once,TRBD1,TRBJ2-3,CASGTGETDTQYF,TGTGCCAGCGGGACAGGGGAGACAGATACGCAGTATTTT
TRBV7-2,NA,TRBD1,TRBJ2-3,CASRLRTGVLGTDTQYF,TGTGCCAGCAGACTTCGGACAGGGGTGTTAGGCACAGATACGCAGTATTTT
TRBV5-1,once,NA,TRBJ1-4,CASSLAGAGEKLFF,TGCGCCAGCAGCTTGGCCGGGGCAGGTGAAAAACTGTTTTTT
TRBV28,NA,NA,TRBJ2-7,CASISPGRDPYEQYF,TGTGCCAGCATCTCCCCCGGGCGGGATCCCTACGAGCAGTACTTC
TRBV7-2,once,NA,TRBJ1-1,CASSSDSPEAFF,TGTGCCAGCAGCTCCGACAGTCCTGAAGCTTTCTTT
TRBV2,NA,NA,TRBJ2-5,CASSVRRYQETQYF,TGTGCCAGCAGTGTAAGAAGGTACCAAGAGACCCAGTACTTC
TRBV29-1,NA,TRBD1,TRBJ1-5,CSVESGQYSNQPQHF,TGCAGCGTTGAATCGGGACAGTATAGCAATCAGCCCCAGCATTTT
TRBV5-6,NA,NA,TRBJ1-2,CASRGALPSYGYTF,TGTGCCAGCAGGGGGGCCCTTCCGAGCTATGGCTACACCTTC
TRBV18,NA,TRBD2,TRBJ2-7,CASSAQPGLDSLEQYF,TGTGCCAGCTCAGCACAACCGGGACTAGACTCTCTCGAGCAGTACTTC
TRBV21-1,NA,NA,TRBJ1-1,CASSTTDTEAFF,TGTGCCAGCAGCACGACGGACACTGAAGCTTTCTTT
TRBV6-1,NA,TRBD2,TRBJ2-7,CASSEGTGGPREQYF,TGTGCCAGCAGTGAAGGAACGGGAGGGCCTCGGGAGCAGTACTTC
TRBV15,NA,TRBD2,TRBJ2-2,CATSRPVLGLAGSTGELFF,TGTGCCACCAGCAGACCAGTGTTAGGACTAGCGGGGAGCACCGGGGAGCTGTTTTTT
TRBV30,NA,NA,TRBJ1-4,CAWSGPEKLFF,TGTGCCTGGAGTGGACCAGAAAAACTGTTTTTT
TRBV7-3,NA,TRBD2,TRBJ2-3,CASSPGLAGDTQYF,TGTGCCAGCAGCCCGGGGCTAGCGGGAGATACGCAGTATTTT
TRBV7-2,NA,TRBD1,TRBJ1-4,CASSPGQTHEKLFF,TGTGCCAGCAGCCCGGGACAGACCCATGAAAAACTGTTTTTT
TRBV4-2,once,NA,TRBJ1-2,CASSPSGGQNYGYTF,TGTGCCAGCAGCCCCTCGGGGGGTCAGAACTATGGCTACACCTTC
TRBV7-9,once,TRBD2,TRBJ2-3,CASSGIAGATDTQYF,TGTGCCAGCAGCGGGATAGCGGGAGCTACAGATACGCAGTATTTT
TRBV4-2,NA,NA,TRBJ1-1,CASSQEMVRGAEWAFF,TGTGCCAGCAGCCAAGAGATGGTGCGGGGGGCGGAGTGGGCTTTCTTT
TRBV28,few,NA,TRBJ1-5,CASQTDSNQPQHF,TGTGCCAGCCAGACAGATAGCAATCAGCCCCAGCATTTT
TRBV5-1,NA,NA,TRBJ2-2,CASSYGANTGELFF,TGCGCCAGCAGCTATGGCGCGAACACCGGGGAGCTGTTTTTT
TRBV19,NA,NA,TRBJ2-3,CASSIVRGPGTDTQYF,TGTGCCAGTAGTATAGTTCGGGGGCCTGGCACAGATACGCAGTATTTT
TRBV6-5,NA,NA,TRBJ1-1,CASSPDPNTEAFF,TGTGCCAGCAGCCCCGACCCGAACACTGAAGCTTTCTTT
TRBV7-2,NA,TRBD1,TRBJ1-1,CASSLDQGAHTEAFF,TGTGCCAGCAGCTTAGATCAGGGGGCGCACACTGAAGCTTTCTTT
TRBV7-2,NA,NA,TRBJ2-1,CASSLALADSSYNEQFF,TGTGCCAGCAGCTTAGCCTTAGCGGATAGCTCCTACAATGAGCAGTTCTTC
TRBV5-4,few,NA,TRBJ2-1,CASSLVGTPYNEQFF,TGTGCCAGCAGCTTGGTCGGGACTCCCTACAATGAGCAGTTCTTC
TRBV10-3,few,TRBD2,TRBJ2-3,CAISGRTSGSGTDTQYF,TGTGCCATCAGTGGAAGGACTAGCGGGAGTGGCACAGATACGCAGTATTTT
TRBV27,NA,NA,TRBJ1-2,CASGTGNYGYTF,TGTGCCAGCGGAACAGGAAACTATGGCTACACCTTC
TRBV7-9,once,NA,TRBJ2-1,CASSLVPTNEQFF,TGTGCCAGCAGCTTAGTTCCCACCAATGAGCAGTTCTTC
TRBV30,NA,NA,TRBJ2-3,CAWVGLPTDTQYF,TGTGCCTGGGTGGGGTTGCCCACAGATACGCAGTATTTT
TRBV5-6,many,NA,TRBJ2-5,CASSGTAVQETQYF,TGTGCCAGCAGTGGGACGGCGGTTCAAGAGACCCAGTACTTC
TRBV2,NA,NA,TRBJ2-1,CASTLAGNEQFF,TGTGCCAGCACCCTAGCTGGCAATGAGCAGTTCTTC
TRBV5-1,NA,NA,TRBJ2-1,CASSLAVDNEQFF,TGCGCCAGCAGCTTGGCGGTGGACAATGAGCAGTTCTTC
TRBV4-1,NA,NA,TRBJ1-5,CASSQDWGGNYQPQHF,TGCGCCAGCAGCCAAGATTGGGGAGGGAATTATCAGCCCCAGCATTTT
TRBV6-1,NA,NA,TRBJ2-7,CATHRDTYEQYF,TGTGCCACCCACCGGGATACCTACGAGCAGTACTTC
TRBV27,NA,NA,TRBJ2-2,CASSLSVPESGELFF,TGTGCCAGCAGTTTATCAGTGCCGGAATCCGGGGAGCTGTTTTTT
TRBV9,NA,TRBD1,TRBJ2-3,CASSVQGGTDTQYF,TGTGCCAGCAGCGTACAGGGGGGCACAGATACGCAGTATTTT
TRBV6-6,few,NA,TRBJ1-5,CASSDTGLYSNQPQHF,TGTGCCAGCAGCGATACAGGGTTATATAGCAATCAGCCCCAGCATTTT
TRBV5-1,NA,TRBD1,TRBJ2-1,CASTLLDRNYNEQFF,TGCGCCAGCACACTCCTGGACAGGAATTACAATGAGCAGTTCTTC
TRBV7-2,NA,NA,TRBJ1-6,CASSARNSPLHF,TGTGCCAGCAGCGCCCGTAATTCACCCCTCCACTTT
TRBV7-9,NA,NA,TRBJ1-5,CASSLPQVGSNQPQHF,TGTGCCAGCAGCTTACCTCAGGTCGGTAGCAATCAGCCCCAGCATTTT